The rows below give T cell receptor beta chains drawn from one sample of a study of blood T cells in healthy people across ages. TCRdb re-called the 5' RACE reads through MiXCR, storing one row per CDR3 protein. Altogether some 700,000 distinct CDR3 sequences are present, approximately 22% being singletons, with the ten largest covering 20% to 25%. The specimen sequenced was blood. These receptors all come from a man in his 70s in good health. Both conserved end residues are part of each CDR3. The order of the fields is V gene, J gene, clone size, D gene, CDR3 DNA, CDR3 protein. D genes are given only for firm matches. Expanded clones are given a class, and other clones once, few, many or no size at all.

v_call: TRBV15; j_call: TRBJ2-4; clone_size: few; d_call: -; cdr3_nt: TGTGCCACCAGCATCACAGGGTACCTAGCCAAAAACATTCAGTACTTC; cdr3_aa: CATSITGYLAKNIQYF
v_call: TRBV7-6; j_call: TRBJ2-3; clone_size: few; d_call: TRBD2; cdr3_nt: TGTGCCAGCAGCTTAAAGCGGGGGGTCCCAGATACGCAGTATTTT; cdr3_aa: CASSLKRGVPDTQYF
v_call: TRBV9; j_call: TRBJ2-3; clone_size: -; d_call: TRBD2; cdr3_nt: TGTGCCAGCAGCGTCGGGGGGGCACATGAAGATACGCAGTATTTT; cdr3_aa: CASSVGGAHEDTQYF
v_call: TRBV24-1; j_call: TRBJ1-2; clone_size: few; d_call: -; cdr3_nt: TGTGCCACCCAAAGAGCGGGGGGAGGTGGCTACACCTTC; cdr3_aa: CATQRAGGGGYTF
v_call: TRBV6-1; j_call: TRBJ2-2; clone_size: -; d_call: TRBD2; cdr3_nt: TGTGCCAGCATTCCCCGGGGGGGATTACCCGGGGAGCTGTTTTTT; cdr3_aa: CASIPRGGLPGELFF
v_call: TRBV5-1; j_call: TRBJ1-2; clone_size: -; d_call: -; cdr3_nt: TGCGCCAGCAGCTTGCACTCTACAGACTATGGCTACACCTTC; cdr3_aa: CASSLHSTDYGYTF
v_call: TRBV2; j_call: TRBJ2-1; clone_size: -; d_call: TRBD2; cdr3_nt: TGTGCCAGTTTGGGACTAGCGGGGACACTCTCCTACAATGAGCAGTTCTTC; cdr3_aa: CASLGLAGTLSYNEQFF
v_call: TRBV7-2; j_call: TRBJ2-2; clone_size: -; d_call: TRBD1; cdr3_nt: TGTGCCAGCAGCTTAGTGGGGACAGGGTTCCCCGGGGAGCTGTTTTTT; cdr3_aa: CASSLVGTGFPGELFF
v_call: TRBV6-2/TRBV6-3; j_call: TRBJ1-2; clone_size: -; d_call: -; cdr3_nt: TGTGCCAGCAGTTACCCCGCGGCACTCAACTATGGCTACACCTTC; cdr3_aa: CASSYPAALNYGYTF
v_call: TRBV7-7; j_call: TRBJ2-1; clone_size: many; d_call: TRBD2; cdr3_nt: TGTGCCAGCAGCTTATTAGCGGGGGCCACTAAGAATGAGCAGTTCTTC; cdr3_aa: CASSLLAGATKNEQFF
v_call: TRBV7-9; j_call: TRBJ2-3; clone_size: -; d_call: -; cdr3_nt: TGTGCCAGCAGCTTCACCCTTTCCACAGATACGCAGTATTTT; cdr3_aa: CASSFTLSTDTQYF
v_call: TRBV21-1; j_call: TRBJ1-2; clone_size: -; d_call: -; cdr3_nt: TGTGCCAGACCCAGAGGGGCAGCCTATGGCTACACCTTC; cdr3_aa: CARPRGAAYGYTF
v_call: TRBV7-9; j_call: TRBJ2-3; clone_size: -; d_call: TRBD2; cdr3_nt: TGTGCCAGCAGATCCAGACCCATAGCGGGAGTAGTGCTAGATACGCAGTATTTT; cdr3_aa: CASRSRPIAGVVLDTQYF
v_call: TRBV6-5; j_call: TRBJ1-3; clone_size: -; d_call: -; cdr3_nt: TGTGCCAGCGGTCACCGATTTAACGGGTATTCCAGAAACACCATATATTTT; cdr3_aa: CASGHRFNGYSRNTIYF
v_call: TRBV12-3/TRBV12-4; j_call: TRBJ1-5; clone_size: -; d_call: -; cdr3_nt: TGTGCCAGCAGTAGGGGGGTATCGTATCAGCCCCAGCATTTT; cdr3_aa: CASSRGVSYQPQHF
v_call: TRBV5-1; j_call: TRBJ1-2; clone_size: few; d_call: -; cdr3_nt: TGCGCCAGCAGCCTCGGACCTCTCAACTATGGCTACACCTTC; cdr3_aa: CASSLGPLNYGYTF
v_call: TRBV7-8; j_call: TRBJ2-1; clone_size: many; d_call: -; cdr3_nt: TGTGCCAGCAGCTTAGCCGGGGGAGTCAATGAGCAGTTCTTC; cdr3_aa: CASSLAGGVNEQFF
v_call: TRBV4-1; j_call: TRBJ2-1; clone_size: -; d_call: -; cdr3_nt: TGCGCCAGCAGCCGGGGCCGGGGACTGGAGGACAATGAGCAGTTCTTC; cdr3_aa: CASSRGRGLEDNEQFF
v_call: TRBV5-1; j_call: TRBJ2-3; clone_size: -; d_call: -; cdr3_nt: TGCGCCAGCAGCCTAGAAAAAGATACGCAGTATTTT; cdr3_aa: CASSLEKDTQYF
v_call: TRBV28; j_call: TRBJ2-1; clone_size: -; d_call: -; cdr3_nt: TGTGCCAGCAGCTTTTTGAGTGGGGAGCAGCTCTTC; cdr3_aa: CASSFLSGEQLF
v_call: TRBV14; j_call: TRBJ2-1; clone_size: -; d_call: TRBD2; cdr3_nt: TGTGCCAGCAGCTGGACTAGCGGGAGGGACAATGAGCAGTTCTTC; cdr3_aa: CASSWTSGRDNEQFF
v_call: TRBV20-1; j_call: TRBJ2-1; clone_size: few; d_call: TRBD2; cdr3_nt: TGCAGTGCTAGAGATTCGCGGGAGGGCTATAATGAGCAGTTCTTC; cdr3_aa: CSARDSREGYNEQFF
v_call: TRBV20-1; j_call: TRBJ2-3; clone_size: -; d_call: TRBD2; cdr3_nt: TGCAGTGCTTCCCCCCTTGGGGGGGGGAACACAGATACGCAGTATTTT; cdr3_aa: CSASPLGGGNTDTQYF
v_call: TRBV12-3/TRBV12-4; j_call: TRBJ1-5; clone_size: few; d_call: -; cdr3_nt: TGTGCCAGCAGTTTATGGTATAGCAATCAGCCCCAGCATTTT; cdr3_aa: CASSLWYSNQPQHF
v_call: TRBV20-1; j_call: TRBJ2-3; clone_size: many; d_call: TRBD2; cdr3_nt: TGCAGTGCGGGGACTAGCGGGGCGAGAACCATCTGGACAGATACGCAGTATTTT; cdr3_aa: CSAGTSGARTIWTDTQYF
v_call: TRBV12-3/TRBV12-4; j_call: TRBJ2-7; clone_size: few; d_call: TRBD1; cdr3_nt: TGTGCCAGCAGTTTTCGCGGGACAGGGGCCTACGAGCAGTACTTC; cdr3_aa: CASSFRGTGAYEQYF
v_call: TRBV12-3/TRBV12-4; j_call: TRBJ2-7; clone_size: few; d_call: -; cdr3_nt: TGTGCCAGCAGCTCACAGCGGACACCCAACTACGAGCAGTACTTC; cdr3_aa: CASSSQRTPNYEQYF
v_call: TRBV29-1; j_call: TRBJ1-2; clone_size: few; d_call: -; cdr3_nt: TGCAGCGTTGAAGATGGGGGTAGGAGGGGCTACACCTTC; cdr3_aa: CSVEDGGRRGYTF
v_call: TRBV12-3/TRBV12-4; j_call: TRBJ1-3; clone_size: -; d_call: TRBD1; cdr3_nt: TGTGCCAGCAGTATTGGGAGGGGGCAAAGTGGAAACACCATATATTTT; cdr3_aa: CASSIGRGQSGNTIYF
v_call: TRBV19; j_call: TRBJ1-2; clone_size: -; d_call: TRBD1; cdr3_nt: TGTGCCAGTGGGAGACAGGGTGGAGACTATGGCTACACCTTC; cdr3_aa: CASGRQGGDYGYTF
v_call: TRBV6-5; j_call: TRBJ1-2; clone_size: -; d_call: -; cdr3_nt: TGTGCCAGCAGTTCCGACATTTTCGGCTACACCTTC; cdr3_aa: CASSSDIFGYTF
v_call: TRBV24-1; j_call: TRBJ2-1; clone_size: many; d_call: TRBD2; cdr3_nt: TGTGCCACCAGTGACGCCCGACTAGCGGTTAGTGAGCAGTTCTTC; cdr3_aa: CATSDARLAVSEQFF
v_call: TRBV3-1; j_call: TRBJ2-2; clone_size: few; d_call: -; cdr3_nt: TGTGCCAGCAGCCAAGATCGGCAGGGGCTAAGAACCGGGGAGCTGTTTTTT; cdr3_aa: CASSQDRQGLRTGELFF
v_call: TRBV3-1; j_call: TRBJ1-5; clone_size: -; d_call: -; cdr3_nt: TGTGCCAGCAGCCCCGGGAGATATAGCAATCAGCCCCAGCATTTT; cdr3_aa: CASSPGRYSNQPQHF
v_call: TRBV2; j_call: TRBJ2-5; clone_size: few; d_call: -; cdr3_nt: TGTGCCAGCTTAAGGGGTCTACAAGAGACCCAGTACTTC; cdr3_aa: CASLRGLQETQYF
v_call: TRBV11-2; j_call: TRBJ2-3; clone_size: -; d_call: -; cdr3_nt: TGTGCCAGCAGTTACCTTCTAGGGTTAACAGATACGCAGTATTTT; cdr3_aa: CASSYLLGLTDTQYF
v_call: TRBV12-3/TRBV12-4; j_call: TRBJ2-5; clone_size: many; d_call: -; cdr3_nt: TGTGCCAGCAGTTTACGGGGGATGGAGACCCAGTACTTC; cdr3_aa: CASSLRGMETQYF
v_call: TRBV5-1; j_call: TRBJ1-6; clone_size: -; d_call: TRBD1; cdr3_nt: TGCGCCAGCAGCGTGACAGGGGGCATCTTGAATTCACCCCTCCACTTT; cdr3_aa: CASSVTGGILNSPLHF
v_call: TRBV21-1; j_call: TRBJ2-1; clone_size: -; d_call: -; cdr3_nt: TGTGCCAGCAGCCAAAAAAGGAGACAGGGTACCAACAATGAGCAGTTCTTC; cdr3_aa: CASSQKRRQGTNNEQFF
v_call: TRBV20-1; j_call: TRBJ2-7; clone_size: -; d_call: -; cdr3_nt: TGCAGTGCTAGACGCAGGGCCAACGAGCAGTACTTC; cdr3_aa: CSARRRANEQYF
v_call: TRBV12-3/TRBV12-4; j_call: TRBJ1-1; clone_size: many; d_call: -; cdr3_nt: TGTGCCAGCAGTCCCCCAGTTACGGAGAACACTGAAGCTTTCTTT; cdr3_aa: CASSPPVTENTEAFF
v_call: TRBV28; j_call: TRBJ2-7; clone_size: many; d_call: -; cdr3_nt: TGTGCCAGCAGTCATACTAGCTCCTCCTACGAGCAGTACTTC; cdr3_aa: CASSHTSSSYEQYF
v_call: TRBV5-1; j_call: TRBJ2-2; clone_size: few; d_call: TRBD2; cdr3_nt: TGCGCCAGCAGCTTTGGGATTTTTCTAGCGGTAAACACCGGGGAGCTGTTTTTT; cdr3_aa: CASSFGIFLAVNTGELFF
v_call: TRBV10-3; j_call: TRBJ1-1; clone_size: -; d_call: TRBD1; cdr3_nt: TGTGCCATCAGAGGGGACAGGGGGGACACTGAAGCTTTCTTT; cdr3_aa: CAIRGDRGDTEAFF
v_call: TRBV20-1; j_call: TRBJ1-2; clone_size: few; d_call: -; cdr3_nt: TGCAGTGCTAGAGATCCCGGGCCTCACTATGGCTACACCTTC; cdr3_aa: CSARDPGPHYGYTF
v_call: TRBV7-9; j_call: TRBJ2-1; clone_size: few; d_call: -; cdr3_nt: TGTGCCAGCAGTCCGGGACGGTTGCCGGACAATGAGCAGTTCTTC; cdr3_aa: CASSPGRLPDNEQFF
v_call: TRBV7-2; j_call: TRBJ2-5; clone_size: -; d_call: TRBD1; cdr3_nt: TGTGCCAGCAGCTTAGCGTTAACAGGGGTAAAGACCCAGTACTTC; cdr3_aa: CASSLALTGVKTQYF
v_call: TRBV3-1; j_call: TRBJ2-5; clone_size: -; d_call: TRBD2; cdr3_nt: TGTGCCAGCAGCCAAGATATGACGGGGGGTGGAAAGACCCAGTACTTC; cdr3_aa: CASSQDMTGGGKTQYF
v_call: TRBV6-4; j_call: TRBJ2-3; clone_size: many; d_call: -; cdr3_nt: TGTGCCAGAACCTTCCCAGATACGCAGTATTTT; cdr3_aa: CARTFPDTQYF
v_call: TRBV7-2; j_call: TRBJ1-1; clone_size: few; d_call: TRBD1; cdr3_nt: TGTGCCAGCAGCGCCCGGACAGGTTGGACTGAAGCTTTCTTT; cdr3_aa: CASSARTGWTEAFF
v_call: TRBV5-1; j_call: TRBJ1-2; clone_size: few; d_call: TRBD1; cdr3_nt: TGCGCCAGCAGCTCCCGGGACAGGGCTGGCTACACCTTC; cdr3_aa: CASSSRDRAGYTF
v_call: TRBV7-2; j_call: TRBJ2-3; clone_size: -; d_call: -; cdr3_nt: TGTGCCAGTGGCTGGAAGGGCACAGATACGCAGTATTTT; cdr3_aa: CASGWKGTDTQYF
v_call: TRBV19; j_call: TRBJ1-5; clone_size: once; d_call: -; cdr3_nt: TGCGCATGCAGAATCGTTTATAGCAATCAGCCCCAGCATTTT; cdr3_aa: CACRIVYSNQPQHF
v_call: TRBV7-9; j_call: TRBJ2-1; clone_size: -; d_call: -; cdr3_nt: TGTGCCAGCAGCTTAGACAGGGTATGGAATGAGCAGTTCTTC; cdr3_aa: CASSLDRVWNEQFF
v_call: TRBV7-2; j_call: TRBJ1-2; clone_size: -; d_call: TRBD1; cdr3_nt: TGTGCCAGCAGAAGACAGGGGGAAAACTATGGCTACGCCTTC; cdr3_aa: CASRRQGENYGYAF
v_call: TRBV10-3; j_call: TRBJ1-6; clone_size: few; d_call: TRBD1; cdr3_nt: TGTGCCATCAGTGGACAGGGGGCTGATTCACCCCTCCACTTT; cdr3_aa: CAISGQGADSPLHF
v_call: TRBV3-1; j_call: TRBJ1-4; clone_size: -; d_call: TRBD1; cdr3_nt: TGTGCCAGCAGCTTAAGGGGGACAGGGCAAAGGGAAAAACTGTTTTTT; cdr3_aa: CASSLRGTGQREKLFF
v_call: TRBV9; j_call: TRBJ1-4; clone_size: few; d_call: -; cdr3_nt: TGTGCCAGCAGCGTATCCCCGGCTAATGAAAAACTGTTTTTT; cdr3_aa: CASSVSPANEKLFF
v_call: TRBV7-2; j_call: TRBJ1-1; clone_size: once; d_call: -; cdr3_nt: TGTGCCAGCAGCTTAGTCCCAGGGGCCTACACTGAAGCTTTCTTT; cdr3_aa: CASSLVPGAYTEAFF